These T cell receptor beta chains were read from a single sample in a study of cytomegalovirus exposure and HLA in healthy donors. Assay used: immunoSEQ multiplex PCR; TCRdb lists only in-frame clones, some missing. The sample has about 160,000 clones; 65% to 80% are singletons. The sequencing sample was made of PBMCs. Receptors were obtained from a woman aged 40 to 49 in good health and CMV-seropositive. Both conserved end residues are trimmed from each CDR3. Each record gives: V gene, CDR3 protein.

V gene: TRBV25-1; CDR3 protein: ASSGTVSQY
V gene: TRBV5-1; CDR3 protein: ASSEEELAGGPWNEQF
V gene: TRBV29-1; CDR3 protein: SVGAQSIKETQY
V gene: TRBV5-4; CDR3 protein: ASSVGTSTDTQY
V gene: TRBV28; CDR3 protein: ASSLPGTGMVQPQH
V gene: TRBV6-5; CDR3 protein: ASAGRSNQPQH
V gene: TRBV6-5; CDR3 protein: ASSQVYGYT
V gene: TRBV7-2; CDR3 protein: ASSPQLSPLH
V gene: TRBV6-1; CDR3 protein: ASSVTSGLAGRPQQF
V gene: TRBV7-2; CDR3 protein: ASSRRDRGSNEKLF
V gene: TRBV20-1; CDR3 protein: SASPAGPAF